A selection of T cell receptor beta chains follows, all from one sample in a study of blood T cell repertoires in COVID-19. Assay: immunoSEQ multiplex PCR; the TCRdb copy retains only in-frame clones and omits some. This sample carries roughly 200,000 clones, about 88% of them seen once, and the ten largest clones take 2% to 2.5%. The sequencing input was PBMCs or T cells enriched from blood (not recorded which). The receptors were sampled from a woman between 40 and 50 years old with acute COVID-19. Each CDR3 is given without its conserved first and last residue. Fields, in order: J gene, V gene, CDR3 protein.

J gene: TRBJ2-7
V gene: TRBV19
CDR3 protein: ASSINPYGYEQY

J gene: TRBJ2-3
V gene: TRBV9
CDR3 protein: ASSVGSRADTQY

J gene: TRBJ2-7
V gene: TRBV6-1
CDR3 protein: ASSDSLLAGRSYEQY

J gene: TRBJ2-1
V gene: TRBV2
CDR3 protein: ASSAGLYNEQF

J gene: TRBJ2-5
V gene: TRBV27
CDR3 protein: ASSLTGQGGGETQY

J gene: TRBJ1-4
V gene: TRBV6-1
CDR3 protein: ASSDGGYNEKLF

J gene: TRBJ1-1
V gene: TRBV19
CDR3 protein: ASSNGTGRLKNTEAF

J gene: TRBJ2-1
V gene: TRBV28
CDR3 protein: ASRTSGSDEQF

J gene: TRBJ1-1
V gene: TRBV18
CDR3 protein: ASSRDRGSVNTEAF

J gene: TRBJ2-7
V gene: TRBV4-1
CDR3 protein: ASSPEDEAYEQY

J gene: TRBJ2-7
V gene: TRBV21-1
CDR3 protein: ASSRTSGRVYEQY

J gene: TRBJ1-5
V gene: TRBV4-1
CDR3 protein: ASSQARGNQPQH

J gene: TRBJ2-5
V gene: TRBV6-5
CDR3 protein: ASSYAAGVETQY

J gene: TRBJ1-2
V gene: TRBV24-1
CDR3 protein: ATSEDGTGRGRAGAISNT

J gene: TRBJ2-7
V gene: TRBV5-1
CDR3 protein: ASSLSGGRVRNGEQY

J gene: TRBJ1-5
V gene: TRBV4-1
CDR3 protein: ASSQGTGGSSNQPQH

J gene: TRBJ2-5
V gene: TRBV5-1
CDR3 protein: ASSSGLAGPDQETQY

J gene: TRBJ1-3
V gene: TRBV4-1
CDR3 protein: ASSHGRRGRGGNTIY

J gene: TRBJ1-3
V gene: TRBV19
CDR3 protein: ATAAGGTGNTIY

J gene: TRBJ1-3
V gene: TRBV19
CDR3 protein: ASTIGRDFSGNTIY

J gene: TRBJ2-1
V gene: TRBV19
CDR3 protein: ASSTLGQGAYNEQF

J gene: TRBJ2-1
V gene: TRBV15
CDR3 protein: ATSRPGLAGGNEQF

J gene: TRBJ2-1
V gene: TRBV9
CDR3 protein: ASSGAGTGGFNEQF

J gene: TRBJ2-3
V gene: TRBV4-1
CDR3 protein: ASSQLGLAGRDTQY

J gene: TRBJ2-7
V gene: TRBV6-5
CDR3 protein: ASSSAPSGGYEQY

J gene: TRBJ2-3
V gene: TRBV19
CDR3 protein: ASSTSGRTDTQY

J gene: TRBJ2-2
V gene: TRBV29-1
CDR3 protein: SVELSGHNTGELF

J gene: TRBJ1-5
V gene: TRBV19
CDR3 protein: ASSPSTVNQPQH

J gene: TRBJ1-6
V gene: TRBV6-1
CDR3 protein: ASSDLSRSPLH

J gene: TRBJ2-3
V gene: TRBV9
CDR3 protein: ASSVGIRLSTDTQY

J gene: TRBJ2-7
V gene: TRBV5-5
CDR3 protein: ASSLSWTELTYEQY

J gene: TRBJ2-5
V gene: TRBV9
CDR3 protein: ASSVRGGSETQY

J gene: TRBJ1-3
V gene: TRBV30
CDR3 protein: AWSAIISGNTIY

J gene: TRBJ2-2
V gene: TRBV7-9
CDR3 protein: ASSFDPGGAANTGELF

J gene: TRBJ1-2
V gene: TRBV6-1
CDR3 protein: ASSDQTGYGYT

J gene: TRBJ2-1
V gene: TRBV28
CDR3 protein: ASSVPRGGDNEQF

J gene: TRBJ2-7
V gene: TRBV12-2
CDR3 protein: ASRLSGDRGEQY

J gene: TRBJ2-5
V gene: TRBV28
CDR3 protein: ASSRSLAGTQETQY

J gene: TRBJ2-2
V gene: TRBV5-1
CDR3 protein: ASSLVRGNTGELF

J gene: TRBJ2-7
V gene: TRBV9
CDR3 protein: ASSPNRESSEQY

J gene: TRBJ2-1
V gene: TRBV5-1
CDR3 protein: ASTLSGGRDNEQF

J gene: TRBJ2-3
V gene: TRBV5-1
CDR3 protein: ASSLGATTDTQY

J gene: TRBJ2-5
V gene: TRBV5-4
CDR3 protein: ASSWGGRGETQY

J gene: TRBJ2-3
V gene: TRBV2
CDR3 protein: ASSDYFISGTSTDTQY

J gene: TRBJ2-1
V gene: TRBV2
CDR3 protein: ASGFSGYNEQF

J gene: TRBJ2-1
V gene: TRBV5-8
CDR3 protein: ASSIGQGWNEQF

J gene: TRBJ2-6
V gene: TRBV7-8
CDR3 protein: ASSSRGGRYVGANVLT

J gene: TRBJ2-1
V gene: TRBV7-2
CDR3 protein: ASRRPLAGGPGEQF

J gene: TRBJ2-7
V gene: TRBV7-8
CDR3 protein: ASGRGSGYEQY

J gene: TRBJ2-2
V gene: TRBV6-5
CDR3 protein: ASTRQGFNTGELF

J gene: TRBJ2-1
V gene: TRBV18
CDR3 protein: ASSPLPGTKEYNEQF

J gene: TRBJ1-3
V gene: TRBV3-1/TRBV3-2
CDR3 protein: ASSQARGYSGNTIY

J gene: TRBJ2-7
V gene: TRBV4-2
CDR3 protein: ASSQDGLAEQY